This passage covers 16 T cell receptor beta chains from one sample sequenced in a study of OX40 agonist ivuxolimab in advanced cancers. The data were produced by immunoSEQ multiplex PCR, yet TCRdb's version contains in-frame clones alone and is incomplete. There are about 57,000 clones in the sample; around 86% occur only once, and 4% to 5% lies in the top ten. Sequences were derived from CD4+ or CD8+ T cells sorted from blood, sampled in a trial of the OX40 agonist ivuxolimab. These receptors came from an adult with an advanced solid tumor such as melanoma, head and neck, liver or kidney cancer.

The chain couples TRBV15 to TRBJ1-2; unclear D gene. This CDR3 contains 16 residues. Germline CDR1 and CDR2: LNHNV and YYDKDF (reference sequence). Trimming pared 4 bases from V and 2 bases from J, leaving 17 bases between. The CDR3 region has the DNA TGTGCCACCAGCACCCCCCCCGCCCTCGGAAACTATGGCTACACCTTC. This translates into CATSTPPALGNYGYTF.

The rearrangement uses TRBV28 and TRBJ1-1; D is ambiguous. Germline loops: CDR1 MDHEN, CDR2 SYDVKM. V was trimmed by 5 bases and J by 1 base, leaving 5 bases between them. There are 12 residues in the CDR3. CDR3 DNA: TGTGCCAGCAGTCCGGGGAACACTGAAGCTTTCTTT. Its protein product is CASSPGNTEAFF.

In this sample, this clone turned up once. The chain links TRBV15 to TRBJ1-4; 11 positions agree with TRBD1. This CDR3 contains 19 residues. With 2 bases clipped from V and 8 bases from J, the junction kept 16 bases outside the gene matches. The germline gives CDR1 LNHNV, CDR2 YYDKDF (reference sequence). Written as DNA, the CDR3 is TGTGCCACCAGCAGATTGGGACAGGGGGAGGTAACGGACGGCGAAAAACTGTTTTTT. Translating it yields CATSRLGQGEVTDGEKLFF.

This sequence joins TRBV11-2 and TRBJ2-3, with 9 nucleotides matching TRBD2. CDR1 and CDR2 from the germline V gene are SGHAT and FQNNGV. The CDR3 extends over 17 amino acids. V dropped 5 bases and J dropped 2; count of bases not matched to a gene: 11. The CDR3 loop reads CASSTRGAGGYTDTQYF. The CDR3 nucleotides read TGTGCCAGCAGCACTCGTGGTGCGGGAGGGTACACAGATACGCAGTATTTT.

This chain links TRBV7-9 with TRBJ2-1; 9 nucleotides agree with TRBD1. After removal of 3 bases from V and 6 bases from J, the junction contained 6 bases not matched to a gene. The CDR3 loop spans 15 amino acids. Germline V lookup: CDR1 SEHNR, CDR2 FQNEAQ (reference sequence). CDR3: CASSLGQGGGNEQFF. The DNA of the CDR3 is TGTGCCAGCAGCTTGGGACAGGGCGGGGGCAATGAGCAGTTCTTC.

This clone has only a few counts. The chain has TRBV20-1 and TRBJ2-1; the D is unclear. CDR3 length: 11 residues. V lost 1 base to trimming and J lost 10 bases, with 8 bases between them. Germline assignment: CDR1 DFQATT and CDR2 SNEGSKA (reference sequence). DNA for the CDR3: TGCAGTGCTAGAGGGGTCCGCGAGCAGTTCTTC. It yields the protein CSARGVREQFF.

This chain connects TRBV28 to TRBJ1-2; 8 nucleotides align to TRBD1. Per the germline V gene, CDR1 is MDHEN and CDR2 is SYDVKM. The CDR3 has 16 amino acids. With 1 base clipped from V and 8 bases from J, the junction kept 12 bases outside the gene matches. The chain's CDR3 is CASSLLGGTGRAGYTF. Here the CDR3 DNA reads TGTGCCAGCAGTTTATTAGGGGGGACAGGTCGAGCGGGCTACACCTTC.

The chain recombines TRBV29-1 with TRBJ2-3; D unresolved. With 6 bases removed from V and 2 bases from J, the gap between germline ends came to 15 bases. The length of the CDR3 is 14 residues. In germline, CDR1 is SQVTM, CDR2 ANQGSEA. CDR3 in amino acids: CSVVDPASTDTQYF. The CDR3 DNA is TGCAGCGTCGTGGACCCGGCCTCCACAGATACGCAGTATTTT.

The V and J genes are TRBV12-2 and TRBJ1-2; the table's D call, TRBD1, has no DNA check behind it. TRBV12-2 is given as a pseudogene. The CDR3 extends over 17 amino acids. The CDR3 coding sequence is TGTGCAAGTCGTAACAACGGGGTGAAGAAGGGGACACGGGGCTACACCTTC. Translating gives CASRNNGVKKGTRGYTF.

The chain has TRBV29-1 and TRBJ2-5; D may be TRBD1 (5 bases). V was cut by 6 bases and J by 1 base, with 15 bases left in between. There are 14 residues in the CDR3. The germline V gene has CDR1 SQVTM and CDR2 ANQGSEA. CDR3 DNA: TGCAGCGTCCACCTTGTACAGGTCCAAGAGACCCAGTACTTC. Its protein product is CSVHLVQVQETQYF.

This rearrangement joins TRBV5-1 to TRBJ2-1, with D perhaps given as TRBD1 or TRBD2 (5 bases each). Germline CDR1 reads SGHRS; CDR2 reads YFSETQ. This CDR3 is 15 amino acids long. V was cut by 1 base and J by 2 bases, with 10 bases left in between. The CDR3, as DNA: TGCGCCAGCAGCTTGTTAGGGACCACCTACAATGAGCAGTTCTTC. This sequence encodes CASSLLGTTYNEQFF.

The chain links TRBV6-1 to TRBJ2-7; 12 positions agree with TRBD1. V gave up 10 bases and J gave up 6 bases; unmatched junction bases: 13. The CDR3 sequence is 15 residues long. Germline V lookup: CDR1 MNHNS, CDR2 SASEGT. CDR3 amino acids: CAIGTGGSLGREQYF. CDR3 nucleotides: TGTGCCATCGGGACAGGGGGCAGCCTGGGGCGCGAGCAGTACTTC.

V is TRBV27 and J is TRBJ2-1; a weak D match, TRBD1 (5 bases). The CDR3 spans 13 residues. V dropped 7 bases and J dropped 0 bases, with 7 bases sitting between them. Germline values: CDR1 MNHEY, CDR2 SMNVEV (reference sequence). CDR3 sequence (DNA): TGTGCCAGCAAAGACAGCTCCTACAATGAGCAGTTCTTC. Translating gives CASKDSSYNEQFF.

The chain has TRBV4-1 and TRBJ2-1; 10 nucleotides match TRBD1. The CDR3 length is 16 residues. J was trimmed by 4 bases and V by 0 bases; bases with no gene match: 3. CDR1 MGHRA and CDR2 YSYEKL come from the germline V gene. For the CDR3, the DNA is TGCGCCAGCAGCCAAGACGGGACAGGGGCATACAATGAGCAGTTCTTC. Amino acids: CASSQDGTGAYNEQFF.

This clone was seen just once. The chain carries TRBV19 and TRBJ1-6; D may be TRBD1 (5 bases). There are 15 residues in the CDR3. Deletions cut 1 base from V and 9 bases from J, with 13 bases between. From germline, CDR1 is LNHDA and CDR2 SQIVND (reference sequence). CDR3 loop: CASSIGQGTGSPLHF. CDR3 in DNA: TGTGCCAGTAGTATAGGCCAGGGTACCGGTTCACCCCTCCACTTT.

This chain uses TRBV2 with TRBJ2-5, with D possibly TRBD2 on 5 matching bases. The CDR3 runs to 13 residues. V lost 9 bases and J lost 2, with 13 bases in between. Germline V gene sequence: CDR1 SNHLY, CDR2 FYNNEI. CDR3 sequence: CASEREHQETQYF. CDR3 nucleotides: TGTGCCAGTGAAAGGGAGCATCAAGAGACCCAGTACTTC. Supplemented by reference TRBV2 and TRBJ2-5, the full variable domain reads EPEVTQTPSHQVTQMGQEVILRCVPISNHLYFYWYRQILGQKVEFLVSFYNNEISEKSEIFDDQFSVERPDGSNFTLKIRSTKLEDSAMYFCASEREHQETQYFGPGTRLLVL.